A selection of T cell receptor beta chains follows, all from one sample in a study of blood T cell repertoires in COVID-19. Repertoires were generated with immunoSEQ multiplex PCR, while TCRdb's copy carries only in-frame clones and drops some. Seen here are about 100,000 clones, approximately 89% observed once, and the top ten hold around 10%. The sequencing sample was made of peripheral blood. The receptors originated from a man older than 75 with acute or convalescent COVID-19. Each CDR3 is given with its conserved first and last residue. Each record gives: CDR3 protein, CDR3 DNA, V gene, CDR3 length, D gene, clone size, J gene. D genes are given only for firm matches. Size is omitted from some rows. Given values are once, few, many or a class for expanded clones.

cdr3_aa: CASSPYSGQGEQETQYF; cdr3_nt: TGTGCCAGCTCACCTTACTCGGGACAGGGCGAACAAGAGACCCAGTACTTC; v_call: TRBV18; cdr3_length: 17; d_call: TRBD1; clone_size: NA; j_call: TRBJ2-5
cdr3_aa: CASSPWQGAAGYTF; cdr3_nt: TGTGCCAGCAGCCCTTGGCAGGGGGCTGCTGGCTACACCTTC; v_call: TRBV3-1/TRBV3-2; cdr3_length: 14; d_call: TRBD1; clone_size: NA; j_call: TRBJ1-2
cdr3_aa: CASSVDPRSSYNEQFF; cdr3_nt: TGTGCCAGCAGCGTAGATCCAAGGAGCTCCTACAATGAGCAGTTCTTC; v_call: TRBV9; cdr3_length: 16; d_call: NA; clone_size: NA; j_call: TRBJ2-1
cdr3_aa: CASSLVGSTYEQYF; cdr3_nt: TGTGCCAGCAGCTTGGTGGGCAGCACCTACGAGCAGTACTTC; v_call: TRBV5-4; cdr3_length: 14; d_call: NA; clone_size: NA; j_call: TRBJ2-7
cdr3_aa: CASKTRGQGARNTEAFF; cdr3_nt: TGTGCCAGCAAGACGAGGGGACAGGGGGCGCGGAACACTGAAGCTTTCTTT; v_call: TRBV21-1; cdr3_length: 17; d_call: NA; clone_size: NA; j_call: TRBJ1-1
cdr3_aa: CASSFRVEETQYF; cdr3_nt: TGTGCCAGCAGCTTCAGGGTTGAGGAGACCCAGTACTTC; v_call: TRBV11-1; cdr3_length: 13; d_call: NA; clone_size: few; j_call: TRBJ2-5
cdr3_aa: CASSENRASRGPYSNQPQHF; cdr3_nt: TGTGCCAGCAGTGAAAATAGGGCATCGCGGGGGCCGTATAGCAATCAGCCCCAGCATTTT; v_call: TRBV6-1; cdr3_length: 20; d_call: NA; clone_size: NA; j_call: TRBJ1-5
cdr3_aa: CASSVLGQGGEKLFF; cdr3_nt: TGTGCCAGCAGCGTCCTGGGACAGGGAGGGGAAAAACTGTTTTTT; v_call: TRBV9; cdr3_length: 15; d_call: TRBD1; clone_size: NA; j_call: TRBJ1-4
cdr3_aa: CASSPSGVGATNEKLFF; cdr3_nt: TGTGCCAGCAGCCCCAGTGGGGTCGGGGCAACTAATGAAAAACTGTTTTTT; v_call: TRBV7-8; cdr3_length: 17; d_call: NA; clone_size: NA; j_call: TRBJ1-4
cdr3_aa: CASRSDRDNSPLHF; cdr3_nt: TGCGCCAGCAGATCCGACAGGGATAATTCACCCCTCCACTTT; v_call: TRBV5-1; cdr3_length: 14; d_call: TRBD1; clone_size: NA; j_call: TRBJ1-6
cdr3_aa: CASTPLRGALNQPQHF; cdr3_nt: TGTGCCAGCACCCCACTTCGGGGGGCGCTTAATCAGCCCCAGCATTTT; v_call: TRBV28; cdr3_length: 16; d_call: NA; clone_size: NA; j_call: TRBJ1-5
cdr3_aa: CASVLAGGGNEQFF; cdr3_nt: TGCGCCAGCGTACTAGCGGGGGGAGGGAATGAGCAGTTCTTC; v_call: TRBV5-1; cdr3_length: 14; d_call: TRBD2; clone_size: NA; j_call: TRBJ2-1
cdr3_aa: CASRPQGTDTQYF; cdr3_nt: TGCGCCAGCAGGCCCCAGGGAACAGATACGCAGTATTTT; v_call: TRBV5-1; cdr3_length: 13; d_call: NA; clone_size: NA; j_call: TRBJ2-3
cdr3_aa: CASSLGLSNQPQHF; cdr3_nt: TGTGCCAGCAGCTTGGGGCTTAGCAATCAGCCCCAGCATTTT; v_call: TRBV5-6; cdr3_length: 14; d_call: NA; clone_size: NA; j_call: TRBJ1-5
cdr3_aa: CASSFGTGNSPLHF; cdr3_nt: TGTGCCAGCAGTTTTGGGACAGGGAATTCACCCCTCCACTTT; v_call: TRBV27; cdr3_length: 14; d_call: TRBD1; clone_size: NA; j_call: TRBJ1-6
cdr3_aa: CASSQGRGTYEQYF; cdr3_nt: TGTGCCAGCAGCCAAGGTCGGGGGACCTACGAGCAGTACTTC; v_call: TRBV3-1/TRBV3-2; cdr3_length: 14; d_call: NA; clone_size: NA; j_call: TRBJ2-7
cdr3_aa: CASRESTGRSGNTIYF; cdr3_nt: TGTGCCAGTCGAGAATCGACAGGGAGGTCTGGAAACACCATATATTTT; v_call: TRBV19; cdr3_length: 16; d_call: TRBD1; clone_size: NA; j_call: TRBJ1-3
cdr3_aa: CASSSQGNGYGYTF; cdr3_nt: TGTGCCAGCAGCTCCCAGGGGAACGGCTATGGCTACACCTTC; v_call: TRBV14; cdr3_length: 14; d_call: NA; clone_size: NA; j_call: TRBJ1-2
cdr3_aa: CASSRREMNTEAFF; cdr3_nt: TGTGCCAGTAGCCGGAGAGAGATGAACACTGAAGCTTTCTTT; v_call: TRBV19; cdr3_length: 14; d_call: NA; clone_size: NA; j_call: TRBJ1-1
cdr3_aa: CASSPTSGLGNEQFF; cdr3_nt: TGTGCCAGCAGCCCGACTAGCGGACTTGGGAATGAGCAGTTCTTC; v_call: TRBV27; cdr3_length: 15; d_call: TRBD2; clone_size: NA; j_call: TRBJ2-1
cdr3_aa: CASIGDRGDQPQHF; cdr3_nt: TGTGCCAGCATAGGGGACAGGGGGGATCAGCCCCAGCATTTT; v_call: TRBV2; cdr3_length: 14; d_call: TRBD1; clone_size: NA; j_call: TRBJ1-5
cdr3_aa: CASSWDRGATEAFF; cdr3_nt: TGTGCCAGCAGCTGGGACAGGGGCGCGACTGAAGCTTTCTTT; v_call: TRBV7-2; cdr3_length: 14; d_call: TRBD1; clone_size: NA; j_call: TRBJ1-1
cdr3_aa: CASSLRMGQGRDIQYF; cdr3_nt: TGTGCCAGCAGCTTACGCATGGGCCAGGGTCGAGACATTCAGTACTTC; v_call: TRBV7-2; cdr3_length: 16; d_call: NA; clone_size: NA; j_call: TRBJ2-4
cdr3_aa: CASSKRGMNTEAFF; cdr3_nt: TGCGCCAGCAGCAAGAGGGGGATGAACACTGAAGCTTTCTTT; v_call: TRBV5-1; cdr3_length: 14; d_call: NA; clone_size: NA; j_call: TRBJ1-1
cdr3_aa: CASTPAGTFPREQYF; cdr3_nt: TGTGCCAGCACCCCGGCCGGGACATTCCCGCGGGAGCAGTACTTC; v_call: TRBV28; cdr3_length: 15; d_call: NA; clone_size: NA; j_call: TRBJ2-7
cdr3_aa: CASRQTRDTKEKLFF; cdr3_nt: TGCGCCAGCAGGCAGACGAGGGACACGAAGGAAAAACTGTTTTTT; v_call: TRBV4-1; cdr3_length: 15; d_call: NA; clone_size: few; j_call: TRBJ1-4
cdr3_aa: CASSPGQTLTNYGYTF; cdr3_nt: TGTGCCAGCTCACCGGGGCAGACACTCACTAACTATGGCTACACCTTC; v_call: TRBV18; cdr3_length: 16; d_call: NA; clone_size: NA; j_call: TRBJ1-2
cdr3_aa: CASRTMDSTNTEAFF; cdr3_nt: TGTGCCAGCAGGACTATGGACAGCACGAACACTGAAGCTTTCTTT; v_call: TRBV6-4; cdr3_length: 15; d_call: NA; clone_size: NA; j_call: TRBJ1-1
cdr3_aa: CASSYTQEGGRNTIYF; cdr3_nt: TGTGCCAGCAGTTACACCCAGGAAGGGGGCAGGAACACCATATATTTT; v_call: TRBV6-6; cdr3_length: 16; d_call: TRBD1; clone_size: once; j_call: TRBJ1-3
cdr3_aa: CASSISDRGVNEQFF; cdr3_nt: TGTGCCAGTAGTATATCCGACAGGGGGGTCAATGAGCAGTTCTTC; v_call: TRBV19; cdr3_length: 15; d_call: TRBD1; clone_size: NA; j_call: TRBJ2-1
cdr3_aa: CAISPGQGLTNYGYTF; cdr3_nt: TGTGCCATCAGCCCGGGACAGGGACTAACTAACTATGGCTACACCTTC; v_call: TRBV10-3; cdr3_length: 16; d_call: TRBD1; clone_size: once; j_call: TRBJ1-2
cdr3_aa: CAWTGMTEAFF; cdr3_nt: TGTGCCTGGACCGGTATGACTGAAGCTTTCTTT; v_call: TRBV30; cdr3_length: 11; d_call: NA; clone_size: NA; j_call: TRBJ1-1
cdr3_aa: CASSSPQASGANVLTF; cdr3_nt: TGCGCCAGCAGCTCCCCCCAGGCTTCTGGGGCCAACGTCCTGACTTTC; v_call: TRBV5-1; cdr3_length: 16; d_call: NA; clone_size: NA; j_call: TRBJ2-6
cdr3_aa: CASSPPLGGSEQYF; cdr3_nt: TGTGCCAGCAGTCCACCCCTAGGGGGTTCCGAGCAGTACTTC; v_call: TRBV6-2/TRBV6-3; cdr3_length: 14; d_call: NA; clone_size: NA; j_call: TRBJ2-7
cdr3_aa: CASRRDTTNEKLFF; cdr3_nt: TGTGCCAGCAGGAGGGACACAACTAATGAAAAACTGTTTTTT; v_call: TRBV6-5; cdr3_length: 14; d_call: NA; clone_size: NA; j_call: TRBJ1-4
cdr3_aa: CASSLVSGVMLVETQYF; cdr3_nt: TGTGCCAGCAGCTTAGTTTCCGGGGTCATGTTGGTAGAGACCCAGTACTTC; v_call: TRBV7-8; cdr3_length: 17; d_call: NA; clone_size: NA; j_call: TRBJ2-5
cdr3_aa: CASSLYHRGLAEAFF; cdr3_nt: TGTGCCAGCAGCTTATACCACAGGGGGCTCGCTGAAGCTTTCTTT; v_call: TRBV7-3; cdr3_length: 15; d_call: TRBD1; clone_size: NA; j_call: TRBJ1-1
cdr3_aa: CASSSSQGAPGYTF; cdr3_nt: TGCGCCAGCAGCTCCTCACAGGGGGCGCCTGGCTACACCTTC; v_call: TRBV5-1; cdr3_length: 14; d_call: TRBD1; clone_size: NA; j_call: TRBJ1-2
cdr3_aa: CASSPPGRDTEAFF; cdr3_nt: TGTGCCAGCTCACCACCGGGGCGAGACACTGAAGCTTTCTTT; v_call: TRBV18; cdr3_length: 14; d_call: NA; clone_size: NA; j_call: TRBJ1-1
cdr3_aa: CASSQDPGGSGYTF; cdr3_nt: TGTGCCAGCAGCCAAGACCCGGGGGGGTCTGGCTACACCTTC; v_call: TRBV3-1/TRBV3-2; cdr3_length: 14; d_call: NA; clone_size: NA; j_call: TRBJ1-2
cdr3_aa: CASSSPTSSYNEQFF; cdr3_nt: TGCGCCAGCAGCTCCCCGACAAGCTCCTACAATGAGCAGTTCTTC; v_call: TRBV5-1; cdr3_length: 15; d_call: NA; clone_size: NA; j_call: TRBJ2-1
cdr3_aa: CASSPPGRQETQYF; cdr3_nt: TGTGCCAGCAGTCCACCAGGGCGGCAAGAGACCCAGTACTTC; v_call: TRBV25-1; cdr3_length: 14; d_call: NA; clone_size: NA; j_call: TRBJ2-5